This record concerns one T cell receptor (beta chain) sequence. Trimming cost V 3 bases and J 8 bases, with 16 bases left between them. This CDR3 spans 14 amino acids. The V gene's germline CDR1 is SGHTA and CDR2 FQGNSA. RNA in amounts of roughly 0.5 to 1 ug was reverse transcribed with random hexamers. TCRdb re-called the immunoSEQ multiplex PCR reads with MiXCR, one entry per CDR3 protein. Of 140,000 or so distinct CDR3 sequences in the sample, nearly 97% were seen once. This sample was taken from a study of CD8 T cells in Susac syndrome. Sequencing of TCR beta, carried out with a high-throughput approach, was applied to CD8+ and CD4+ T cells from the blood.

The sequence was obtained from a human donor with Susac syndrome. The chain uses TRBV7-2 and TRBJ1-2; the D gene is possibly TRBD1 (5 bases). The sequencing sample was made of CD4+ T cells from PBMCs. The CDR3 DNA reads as TGTGCCAGCAGCTTTCAGGGCTATTCGCGGGGCTACACCTTC. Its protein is CASSFQGYSRGYTF.